This T cell receptor (beta chain) was identified in a study of regulatory T cells in long-lasting Graves disease. Study results and caveats: Persistent disease favored TRBV28, TRBJ1-2 and TRBJ2-5.

V lost 6 bases and J 9 bases, leaving 9 bases between the germline ends. Per the germline V gene, CDR1 is SEHNR and CDR2 is FQNEAQ (reference sequence). The CDR3 loop spans 12 amino acids. This clonotype was counted many times. What it binds is not known. Stated time point: newly diagnosed GD, antithyroid drugs for less than 3 months. PBMCs provided the RNA from which the TCR library was made. An endocrinology unit in Xi'an, China, supplied the patients. Staff took about 10 milliliters of peripheral blood and put it into EDTA tubes. CDR3-region Arm-PCR and iRepertoire HTBI primers produced the TCR beta libraries. How the authors handled the data: Identified segments across samples numbered roughly 62 TRBV and over eleven TRBJ. MiXCR, run by TCRdb on the multiplex PCR reads, gives a single entry per CDR3 protein. These V and J calls originate from TCRdb's pipeline instead of the authors' own analysis. The table lists hundreds of thousands of distinct CDR3 sequences, about 16% of them singletons.

The TCR originated in a female donor with Graves disease. The sample consisted of peripheral blood mononuclear cells (PBMCs), taken at new diagnosis, from a patient treated with antithyroid drugs. The chain is built from TRBV7-9 and TRBJ1-6; maybe TRBD1 (5 bases). This CDR3 is CASSPGSSPLHF. In DNA form, the CDR3 reads TGTGCCAGCAGTCCAGGGAGTTCACCCCTCCACTTT.